This T cell receptor beta chain was captured by sequencing in a study of OX40 agonist ivuxolimab in advanced cancers. Across the study: Three individuals attained partial responses, comprising one hepatocellular carcinoma case and two cutaneous melanoma cases. Study outcomes and limitations: Among the lowest peripheral clonal expansion occurred in 0.1-3.0 mg/kg partial responders.

People who had autoimmune disease history or systemic immunosuppression were excluded. In regard to this clone: Its cognate antigen is unknown.

The CDR3 has 13 residues. V was pared by 5 bases and J by 4 bases, with 9 bases between. Germline CDR1 MDHEN, CDR2 SYDVKM. Assay used: immunoSEQ multiplex PCR; TCRdb lists only in-frame clones, some missing. The profile covers more than 95,000 clones, with about 90% appearing a single time and under 0.9% taken by the ten largest. The receptor was derived from an adult with an advanced solid tumor such as melanoma, head and neck, liver or kidney cancer. Material: CD4+ or CD8+ T cells sorted from blood, obtained in a trial of the OX40 agonist ivuxolimab. The genes are TRBV28 and TRBJ2-1, with a weak D call TRBD1 (5 bases). DNA for the CDR3: TGTGCCAGCAGTCTAGACAGTTACAATGAGCAGTTCTTC. Protein sequence: CASSLDSYNEQFF.